The 16 T cell receptor beta chains given below trace back to one sample, sequenced in a study of blood T cell repertoires in COVID-19. Profiled with immunoSEQ multiplex PCR; TCRdb holds only in-frame clones, not every one. The sample lists 70,000 or so clones, 60% to 80% occurring once. The sample taken for sequencing was peripheral blood. The receptors derive from a man aged 55-75 years with acute or convalescent COVID-19.

The chain combines TRBV25-1 with TRBJ2-1; 8 bases are a match to TRBD2. V was pared by 5 bases and J by 2 bases, with 8 bases of the junction left unmatched. Germline CDR1 reads MGHDK; CDR2 reads SYGVNS. The CDR3 is 16 residues long. The CDR3: CASSPHRGGPYNEQFF. CDR3 DNA sequence: TGTGCCAGCAGTCCCCATCGGGGGGGCCCCTACAATGAGCAGTTCTTC.

The chain has TRBV3-1 (or the pseudogene TRBV3-2) and TRBJ1-3; D might be TRBD1 (5 bases). Germline V gene data show CDR1 as LGHDT and CDR2 as YNNKEL (reference sequence). Trimming stripped 4 bases from V and 2 bases from J, with 9 bases between. CDR3 size: 14 residues. The CDR3 spells CASSPRGAGNTIYF. The CDR3 nucleotides read TGTGCCAGCAGCCCCCGGGGGGCTGGAAACACCATATATTTT.

The chain carries TRBV14 and TRBJ1-1; D is uncertain. The V gene's germline CDR1 is SGHDN and CDR2 FVKESK. The V end was cut by 4 bases, the J end by 1 base, with 7 bases between. This CDR3 region has 13 residues. The CDR3 protein is CASSPTQNTEAFF. CDR3 nucleotides: TGTGCCAGCAGCCCTACCCAGAACACTGAAGCTTTCTTT.

The chain joins TRBV9 to TRBJ1-2; 7 nucleotides line up with TRBD1. From germline, CDR1 is SGDLS and CDR2 YYNGEE. Losses at the gene ends were 0 bases for V and 6 bases for J; bases not matched to a gene: 11. The CDR3 is 16 amino acids. The CDR3 is CASSVDMVGTDHGYTF. CDR3 coding DNA: TGTGCCAGCAGCGTAGACATGGTCGGGACAGATCATGGCTACACCTTC.

The rearrangement uses TRBV7-9 and TRBJ2-4; 7 bases align to TRBD2. The CDR3 covers 17 residues. V trimming: 2 bases; J trimming: 1 base; junction bases outside the gene matches: 8. Germline V gene lookup returns CDR1 SEHNR and CDR2 FQNEAQ (reference sequence). The CDR3 region is CASSLRGESRAKNIQYF. The DNA for the CDR3 is TGTGCCAGCAGCTTACGGGGGGAGAGTCGGGCCAAAAACATTCAGTACTTC.

The chain employs TRBV5-1 and TRBJ2-7; 9 positions agree with TRBD1. The germline gives CDR1 SGHRS, CDR2 YFSETQ. The CDR3 is made up of 16 amino acids. V shed 2 bases, J shed 5 bases, and the junction held 11 bases outside the gene matches. The CDR3 DNA reads as TGCGCCAGCAGCTTCGCGCCCGGACAGGGGAAAGACGAGCAGTACTTC. Residues: CASSFAPGQGKDEQYF.

The V and J genes are TRBV4-3 and TRBJ1-1; possible D gene TRBD1, 6 bases. Germline V gives CDR1 LGHNA, CDR2 YSLEER. V was shortened by 3 bases and J by 4 bases, with 12 bases between the two germline ends. The CDR3 is made up of 14 amino acids. The CDR3 DNA sequence: TGCGCCAGCAGCCAGTGGGGGCAGGTCACTGAAGCTTTCTTT. Protein product: CASSQWGQVTEAFF.

The V gene is TRBV24-1, the J gene TRBJ2-2; 8 bases are shared with TRBD2. The length of the CDR3 is 20 residues. Looked up from germline, CDR1 is KGHDR and CDR2 is SFDVKD. V trimming: 5 bases; J trimming: 3 bases; junction bases outside the gene matches: 19. The CDR3 protein is CATSGRLYRAGAQYTGELFF. In DNA, the CDR3 is TGTGCCACCAGTGGTCGACTTTACAGAGCGGGGGCGCAGTACACCGGGGAGCTGTTTTTT.

This rearrangement joins TRBV5-1 to TRBJ2-7; TRBD1 aligns across 9 bases. The V segment lost 4 bases and the J segment 2 bases; nucleotides outside the gene matches: 4. This CDR3 contains 14 residues. Germline CDR1 SGHRS, CDR2 YFSETQ. The CDR3 DNA is TGCGCCAGCAGCCCCTGGACAGGGGCCTACGAGCAGTACTTC. It codes for CASSPWTGAYEQYF.

The chain couples TRBV5-8 to TRBJ1-6; D is unclear. Trimming left V 0 bases short and J 0 bases short, with 7 bases between. CDR3 length equals 16 residues. Germline CDR1 SGHTS, CDR2 YDEGEE. The DNA for the CDR3 is TGTGCCAGCAGCTTGGTCGCGAGCTCCTATAATTCACCCCTCCACTTT. Protein sequence: CASSLVASSYNSPLHF. Drawing the rest from reference TRBV5-8 and TRBJ1-6, the complete variable domain is EAGVTQSPTHLIKTRGQQATLRCSPISGHTSVYWYQQALGLGLQFLLWYDEGEERNRGNFPPRFSGRQFPNYSSELNVNALELEDSALYLCASSLVASSYNSPLHFGNGTRLTVT.

V is TRBV6-1 and J is TRBJ1-4; the D gene is possibly TRBD1 (6 bases). The CDR3 contains 14 residues. V lost 8 bases to trimming and J lost 0 bases, with 10 bases between them. CDR1 and CDR2 (germline): MNHNS, SASEGT. CDR3 bases: TGTGCCAGCTTGGACAGTGCAACTAATGAAAAACTGTTTTTT. Protein sequence: CASLDSATNEKLFF.

The chain couples TRBV7-6 to TRBJ2-1, with TRBD1 matching over 8 bases. This CDR3 comprises 15 residues. J was trimmed by 12 bases and V by 1 base; bases with no gene match: 11. The germline gives CDR1 SGHVS, CDR2 FNYEAQ. As DNA, the CDR3 is TGTGCCAGCAGCTTAGACCACGGACAGGGAAGGTGGCAGTTCTTC. Its translation is CASSLDHGQGRWQFF.

The chain couples TRBV27 to TRBJ1-5; D gene unclear. The germline V gene encodes CDR1 MNHEY and CDR2 SMNVEV (reference sequence). CDR3 length: 14 amino acids. V was trimmed by 3 bases and J by 0 bases, leaving 6 bases between them. This CDR3 reads CASSFRNSNQPQHF. The CDR3 region has the DNA TGTGCCAGCAGTTTCAGGAATAGCAATCAGCCCCAGCATTTT.

This chain links TRBV27 with TRBJ2-2; D unresolved. The CDR3 is 15 residues long. The germline V and J ends were trimmed by 5 bases and 1 base, with 11 bases remaining between them. Germline CDR1 and CDR2: MNHEY and SMNVEV (reference sequence). The CDR3 here is CASSPWAGNTGELFF. CDR3 bases: TGTGCCAGCAGTCCCTGGGCCGGGAACACCGGGGAGCTGTTTTTT.

The chain combines TRBV7-2 with TRBJ2-3, with 7 bases identical to TRBD2. After removal of 0 bases from V and 3 bases from J, the junction contained 6 bases not matched to a gene. The CDR3 is 16 residues long. The germline V gene has CDR1 SGHTA and CDR2 FQGNSA. The CDR3 sequence: CASSLAVLGGTDTQYF. The CDR3 DNA sequence: TGTGCCAGCAGCTTAGCCGTTTTGGGAGGGACAGATACGCAGTATTTT.

The genes are TRBV5-5 and TRBJ2-5, with TRBD2 identical over 8 bases. The CDR3 has 14 residues. V trimming: 4 bases; J trimming: 4 bases; junction bases outside the gene matches: 6. The germline CDR1 and CDR2 sequences are SGHKS and YYEKEE (reference sequence). Here the CDR3 reads CASSPRTSRETQYF. CDR3 in DNA: TGTGCCAGCAGCCCTAGGACTAGCAGAGAGACCCAGTACTTC.